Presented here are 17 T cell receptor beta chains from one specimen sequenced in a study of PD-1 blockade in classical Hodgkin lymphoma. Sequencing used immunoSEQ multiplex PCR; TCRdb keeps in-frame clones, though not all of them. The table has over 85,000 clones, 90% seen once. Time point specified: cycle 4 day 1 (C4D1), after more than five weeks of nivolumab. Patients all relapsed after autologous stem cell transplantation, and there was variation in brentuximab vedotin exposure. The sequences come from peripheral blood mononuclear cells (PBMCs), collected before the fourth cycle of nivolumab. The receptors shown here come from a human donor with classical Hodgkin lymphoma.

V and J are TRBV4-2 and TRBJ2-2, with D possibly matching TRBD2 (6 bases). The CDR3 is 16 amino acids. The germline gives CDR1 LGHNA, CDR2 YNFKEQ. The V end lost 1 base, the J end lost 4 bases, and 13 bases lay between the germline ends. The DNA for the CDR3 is TGTGCCAGCAGCCAAGGGCTAGCGTTGGGCACCGGGGAGCTGTTTTTT. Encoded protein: CASSQGLALGTGELFF.

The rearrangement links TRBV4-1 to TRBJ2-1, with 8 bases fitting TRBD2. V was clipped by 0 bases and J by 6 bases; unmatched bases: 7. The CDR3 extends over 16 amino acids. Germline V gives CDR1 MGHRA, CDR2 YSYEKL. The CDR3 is CASSQDTGGLSNEQFF. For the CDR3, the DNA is TGCGCCAGCAGCCAAGACACGGGGGGGCTGTCCAATGAGCAGTTCTTC.

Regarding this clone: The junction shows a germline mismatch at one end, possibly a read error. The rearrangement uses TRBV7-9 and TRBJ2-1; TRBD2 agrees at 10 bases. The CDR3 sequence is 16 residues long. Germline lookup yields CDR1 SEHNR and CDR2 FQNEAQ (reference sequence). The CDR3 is CASSLVAGGYYHEQFF. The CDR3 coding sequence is TGTGCCAGCAGCTTGGTAGCGGGGGGCTACTACCATGAGCAGTTCTTC.

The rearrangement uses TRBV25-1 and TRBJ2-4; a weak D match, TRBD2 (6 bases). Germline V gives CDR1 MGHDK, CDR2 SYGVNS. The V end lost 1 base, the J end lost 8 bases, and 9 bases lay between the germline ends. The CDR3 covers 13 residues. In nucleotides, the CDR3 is TGTGCCAGCAGTGAATTGTGGAGGGACATTCAGTACTTC. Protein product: CASSELWRDIQYF.

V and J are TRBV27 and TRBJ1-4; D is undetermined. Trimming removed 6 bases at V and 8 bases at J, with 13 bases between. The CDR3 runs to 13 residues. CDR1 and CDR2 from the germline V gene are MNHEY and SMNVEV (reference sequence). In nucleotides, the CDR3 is TGTGCCAGCAGAACTACCCTCGGGGAAAAACTGTTTTTT. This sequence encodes CASRTTLGEKLFF.

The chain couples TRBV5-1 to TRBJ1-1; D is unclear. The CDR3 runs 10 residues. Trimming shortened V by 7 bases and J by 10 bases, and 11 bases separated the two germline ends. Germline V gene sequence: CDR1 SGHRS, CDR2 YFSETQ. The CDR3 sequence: CASPAAIAFF. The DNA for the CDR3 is TGCGCCAGCCCGGCGGCGATAGCTTTCTTT.

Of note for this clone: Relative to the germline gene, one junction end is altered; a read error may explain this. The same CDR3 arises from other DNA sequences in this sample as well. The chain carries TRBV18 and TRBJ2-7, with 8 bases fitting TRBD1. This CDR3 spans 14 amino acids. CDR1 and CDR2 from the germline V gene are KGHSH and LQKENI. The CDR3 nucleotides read TGTGCCAGCTCACCAGTCGGACAGGGCTACGAGCAGTACTTT. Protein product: CASSPVGQGYEQYF.

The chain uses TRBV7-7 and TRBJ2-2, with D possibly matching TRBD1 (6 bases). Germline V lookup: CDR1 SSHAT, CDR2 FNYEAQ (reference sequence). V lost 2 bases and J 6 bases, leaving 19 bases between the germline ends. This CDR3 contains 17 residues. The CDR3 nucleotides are TGTGCCAGCAGCTTAACGTTTGGCAGGGGTAGGGCCGGGGAGCTGTTTTTT. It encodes CASSLTFGRGRAGELFF.

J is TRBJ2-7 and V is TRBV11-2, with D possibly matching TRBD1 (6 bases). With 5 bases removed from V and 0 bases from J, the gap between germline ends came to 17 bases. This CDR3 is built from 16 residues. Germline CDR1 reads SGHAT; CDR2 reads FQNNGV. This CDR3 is CASSRTTGSSSYEQYF. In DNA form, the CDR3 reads TGTGCCAGCAGCCGGACAACAGGGTCAAGCTCCTACGAGCAGTACTTC.

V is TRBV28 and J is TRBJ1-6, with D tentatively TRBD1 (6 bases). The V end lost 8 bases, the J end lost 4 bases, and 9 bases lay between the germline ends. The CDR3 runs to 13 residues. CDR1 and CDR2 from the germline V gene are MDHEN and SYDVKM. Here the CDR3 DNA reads TGTGCCAGCTGGACAGCTTATAATTCACCCCTCCACTTT. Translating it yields CASWTAYNSPLHF.

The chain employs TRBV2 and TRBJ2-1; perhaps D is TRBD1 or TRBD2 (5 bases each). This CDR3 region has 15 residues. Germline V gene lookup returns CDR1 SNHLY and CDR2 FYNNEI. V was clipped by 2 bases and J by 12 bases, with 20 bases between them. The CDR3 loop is CASSERDPGPLGQFF. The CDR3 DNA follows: TGTGCCAGCAGTGAAAGGGACCCGGGACCCCTAGGGCAGTTCTTC.

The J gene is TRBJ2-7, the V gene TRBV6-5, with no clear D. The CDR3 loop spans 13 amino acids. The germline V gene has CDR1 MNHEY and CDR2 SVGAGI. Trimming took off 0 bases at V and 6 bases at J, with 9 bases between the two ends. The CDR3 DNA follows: TGTGCCAGCAGTTACTCGATAGTGGGCGAGCAGTACTTC. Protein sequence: CASSYSIVGEQYF.

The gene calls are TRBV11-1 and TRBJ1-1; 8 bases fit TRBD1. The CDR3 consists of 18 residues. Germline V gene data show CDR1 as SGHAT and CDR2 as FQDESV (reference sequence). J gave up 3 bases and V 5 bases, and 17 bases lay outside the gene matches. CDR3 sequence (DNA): TGTGCCAGCAGCCAGCCAGACTACCAGACAGGGGATGACACTGAAGCTTTCTTT. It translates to CASSQPDYQTGDDTEAFF.

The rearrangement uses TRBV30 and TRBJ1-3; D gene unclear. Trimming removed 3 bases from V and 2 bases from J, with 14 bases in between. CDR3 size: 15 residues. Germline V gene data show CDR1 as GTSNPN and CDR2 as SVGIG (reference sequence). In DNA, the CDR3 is TGTGCCTGGAGAGCAGGCCAGACGGCTGGAAACACCATATATTTT. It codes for CAWRAGQTAGNTIYF.

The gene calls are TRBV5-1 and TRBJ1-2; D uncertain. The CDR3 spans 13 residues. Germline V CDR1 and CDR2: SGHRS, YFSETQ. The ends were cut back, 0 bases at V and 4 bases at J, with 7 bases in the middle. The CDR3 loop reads CASSLADPYGYTF. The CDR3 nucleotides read TGCGCCAGCAGCTTGGCGGACCCCTATGGCTACACCTTC.

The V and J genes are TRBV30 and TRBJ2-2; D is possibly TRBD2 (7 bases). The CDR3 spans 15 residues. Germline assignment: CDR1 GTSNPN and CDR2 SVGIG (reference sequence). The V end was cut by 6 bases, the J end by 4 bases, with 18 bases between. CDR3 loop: CACPNPGGITGELFF. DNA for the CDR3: TGTGCCTGCCCCAATCCGGGGGGCATCACCGGGGAGCTGTTTTTT.

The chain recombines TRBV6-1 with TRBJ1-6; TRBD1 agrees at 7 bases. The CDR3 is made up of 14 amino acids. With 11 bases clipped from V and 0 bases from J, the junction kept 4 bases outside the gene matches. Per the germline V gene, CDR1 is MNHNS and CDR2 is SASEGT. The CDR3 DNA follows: TGTGCCGGGGGACAGAGCTCCTATAATTCACCCCTCCACTTT. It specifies CAGGQSSYNSPLHF.